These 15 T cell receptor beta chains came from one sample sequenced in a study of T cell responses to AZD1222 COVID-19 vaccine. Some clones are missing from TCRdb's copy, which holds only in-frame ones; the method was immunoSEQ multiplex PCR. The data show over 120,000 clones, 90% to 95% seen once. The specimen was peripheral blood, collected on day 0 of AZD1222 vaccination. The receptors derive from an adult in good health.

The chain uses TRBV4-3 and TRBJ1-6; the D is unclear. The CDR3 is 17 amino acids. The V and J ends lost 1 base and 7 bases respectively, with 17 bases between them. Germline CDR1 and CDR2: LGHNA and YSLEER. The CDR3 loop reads CASSQASYLGGNSPLHF. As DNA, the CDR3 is TGCGCCAGCAGCCAAGCTTCTTACCTAGGCGGGAATTCACCCCTCCACTTT.

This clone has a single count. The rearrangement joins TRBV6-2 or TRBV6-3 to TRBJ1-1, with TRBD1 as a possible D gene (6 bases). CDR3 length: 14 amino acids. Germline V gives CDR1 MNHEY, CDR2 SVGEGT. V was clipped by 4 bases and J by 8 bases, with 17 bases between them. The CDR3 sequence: CASSSITGMVEAFF. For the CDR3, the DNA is TGTGCCAGCAGTTCCATCACAGGGATGGTAGAAGCTTTCTTT.

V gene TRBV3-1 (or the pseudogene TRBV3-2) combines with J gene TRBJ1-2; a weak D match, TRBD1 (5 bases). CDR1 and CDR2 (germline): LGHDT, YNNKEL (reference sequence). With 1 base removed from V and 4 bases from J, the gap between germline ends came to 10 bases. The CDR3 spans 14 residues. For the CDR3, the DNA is TGTGCCAGCAGCCAAGCGGGACGGGTCTATGGCTACACCTTC. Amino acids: CASSQAGRVYGYTF.

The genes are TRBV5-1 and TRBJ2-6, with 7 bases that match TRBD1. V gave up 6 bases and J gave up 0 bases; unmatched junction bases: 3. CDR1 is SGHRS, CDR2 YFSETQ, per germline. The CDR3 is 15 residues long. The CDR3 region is CASKTGSSGANVLTF. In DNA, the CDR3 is TGCGCCAGCAAGACAGGGAGCTCTGGGGCCAACGTCCTGACTTTC.

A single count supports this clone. Here the CDR3 DNA reads TGTGCCAGCTCACCACCGGGGGGGGCTGGGGCCAACGTCCTGACTTTC. Translation gives CASSPPGGAGANVLTF. This chain joins TRBV18 and TRBJ2-6; 7 positions match TRBD2. V lost 0 bases to trimming and J lost 2 bases; unmatched junction nucleotides: 1. The CDR3 has 16 residues. Germline V lookup: CDR1 KGHSH, CDR2 LQKENI.

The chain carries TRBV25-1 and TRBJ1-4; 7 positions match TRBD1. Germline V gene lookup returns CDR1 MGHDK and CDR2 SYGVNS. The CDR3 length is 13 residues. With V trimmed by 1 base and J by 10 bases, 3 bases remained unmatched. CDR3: CASSESGGGKLFF. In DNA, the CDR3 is TGTGCCAGCAGTGAATCAGGGGGAGGAAAACTGTTTTTT.

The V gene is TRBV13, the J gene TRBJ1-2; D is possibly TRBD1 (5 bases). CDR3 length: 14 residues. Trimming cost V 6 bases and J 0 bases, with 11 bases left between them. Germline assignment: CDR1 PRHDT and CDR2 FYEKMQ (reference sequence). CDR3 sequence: CASREQGSNYGYTF. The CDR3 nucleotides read TGTGCCAGCAGGGAGCAGGGTTCTAACTATGGCTACACCTTC.

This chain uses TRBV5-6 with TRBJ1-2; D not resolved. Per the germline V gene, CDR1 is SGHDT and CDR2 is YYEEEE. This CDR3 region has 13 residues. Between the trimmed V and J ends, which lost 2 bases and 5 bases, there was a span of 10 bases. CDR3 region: CASSFRVGYGYTF. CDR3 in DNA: TGTGCCAGCAGCTTTCGGGTCGGTTATGGCTACACCTTC.

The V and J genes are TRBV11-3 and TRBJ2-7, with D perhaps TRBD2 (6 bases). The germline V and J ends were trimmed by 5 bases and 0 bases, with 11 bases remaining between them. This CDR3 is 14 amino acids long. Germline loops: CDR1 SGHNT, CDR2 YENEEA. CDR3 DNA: TGTGCCAGCAGCCCCCTGGGGGGCTCCTACGAGCAGTACTTC. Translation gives CASSPLGGSYEQYF.

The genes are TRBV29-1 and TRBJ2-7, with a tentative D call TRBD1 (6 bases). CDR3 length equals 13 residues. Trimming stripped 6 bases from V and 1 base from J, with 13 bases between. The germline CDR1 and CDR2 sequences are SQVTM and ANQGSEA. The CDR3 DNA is TGCAGCGTCCACACACAGGGTTCCTACGAGCAGTACTTC. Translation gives CSVHTQGSYEQYF.

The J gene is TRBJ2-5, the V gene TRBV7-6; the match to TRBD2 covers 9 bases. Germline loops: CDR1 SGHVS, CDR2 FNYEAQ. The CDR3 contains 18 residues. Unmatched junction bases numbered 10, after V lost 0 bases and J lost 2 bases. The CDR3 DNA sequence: TGTGCCAGCAGCTTAGCAGAGACTAGCGGCCTCCTACAAGAGACCCAGTACTTC. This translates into CASSLAETSGLLQETQYF.

CDR3 sequence: CASSQAISNQPQHF. The CDR3 region has the DNA TGTGCCAGCAGCCAAGCGATCAGCAATCAGCCCCAGCATTTT. This chain connects TRBV3-1 (or the pseudogene TRBV3-2) to TRBJ1-5; no firm D call. CDR3 length: 14 residues. Germline CDR1 is LGHDT and CDR2 is YNNKEL (reference sequence). The V end lost 1 base, the J end lost 1 base, and 5 bases lay between the germline ends.

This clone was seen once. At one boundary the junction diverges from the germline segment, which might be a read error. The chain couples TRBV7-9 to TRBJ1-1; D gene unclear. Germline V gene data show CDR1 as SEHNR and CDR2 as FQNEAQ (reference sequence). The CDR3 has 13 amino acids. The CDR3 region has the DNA TGTGCCACCCCTGGGCAGTTGAACGCTGAAGCTTTCTTT. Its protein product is CATPGQLNAEAFF.

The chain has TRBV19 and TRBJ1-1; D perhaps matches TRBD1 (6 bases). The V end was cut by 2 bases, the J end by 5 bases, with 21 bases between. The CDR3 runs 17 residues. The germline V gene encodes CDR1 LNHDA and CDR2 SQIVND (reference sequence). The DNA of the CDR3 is TGTGCCAGTAGTATAATCCCCCTGAGGGGGGGGAGAACTGAAGCTTTCTTT. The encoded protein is CASSIIPLRGGRTEAFF.

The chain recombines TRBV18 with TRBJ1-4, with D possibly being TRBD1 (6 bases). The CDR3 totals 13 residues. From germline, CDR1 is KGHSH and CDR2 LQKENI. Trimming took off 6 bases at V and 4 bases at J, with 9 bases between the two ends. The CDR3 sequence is CASSQGFNEKLFF. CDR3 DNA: TGTGCCAGCTCCCAGGGGTTTAATGAAAAACTGTTTTTT.